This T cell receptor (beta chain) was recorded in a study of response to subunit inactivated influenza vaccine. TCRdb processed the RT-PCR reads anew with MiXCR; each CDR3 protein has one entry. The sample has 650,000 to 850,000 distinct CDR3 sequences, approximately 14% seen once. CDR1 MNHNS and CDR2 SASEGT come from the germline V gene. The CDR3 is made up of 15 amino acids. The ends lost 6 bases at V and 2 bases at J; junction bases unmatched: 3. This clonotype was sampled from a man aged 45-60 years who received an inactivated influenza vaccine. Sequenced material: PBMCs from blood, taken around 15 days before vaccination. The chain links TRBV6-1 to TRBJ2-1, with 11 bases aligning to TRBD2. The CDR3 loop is CASRRLAGTYNEQFF. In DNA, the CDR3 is TGTGCCAGCAGAAGACTAGCGGGAACCTACAATGAGCAGTTCTTC.